This TCR beta chain was retrieved from a study of technical replicates of blood from several donors. Sequencing was performed with immunoSEQ multiplex PCR; in TCRdb, only in-frame clones are kept and a portion is missing. Here the sample spans 65,000 to 75,000 clones, around 86% being singletons. Trimming at V came to 3 bases and at J to 2 bases, leaving 5 bases not matched to a gene. CDR1 KGHSH and CDR2 LQKENI come from the germline V gene. The CDR3 is 15 amino acids. The TCR was taken from a human donor in good health. Some clones in this sample may be carry-over from other donors' samples. The rearrangement uses TRBV18 and TRBJ1-1; TRBD1 aligns across 8 bases. Sequencing was performed on PBMCs. Written as DNA, the CDR3 is TGTGCCAGCTCACCTGGACAGGGAAAAAACACTGAAGCTTTCTTT. Its translation is CASSPGQGKNTEAFF.